Below are 20 T cell receptor beta chains sequenced from a single sample in a study of blood T cell repertoires in COVID-19. Using immunoSEQ multiplex PCR, the repertoire was profiled, and TCRdb retains in-frame clones only, with some absent. The sample records around 230,000 clones, 70% to 85% being singletons. Sequenced material: peripheral blood. These receptors originate from a middle-aged man who had recovered from COVID-19.

The rearrangement uses TRBV6-5 and TRBJ1-1, with a possible D match to TRBD1 (5 bases). Trimming took off 6 bases at V and 6 bases at J, with 14 bases between the two ends. Germline CDR1 reads MNHEY; CDR2 reads SVGAGI. CDR3 length: 13 amino acids. The CDR3 DNA follows: TGTGCCAGCAGCCGGGACTTCCGCTCTGAAGCTTTCTTT. It specifies CASSRDFRSEAFF.

This clone has a handful of counts. This chain connects TRBV7-9 to TRBJ2-1; 11 bases fit TRBD2. CDR1 is SEHNR, CDR2 FQNEAQ, per germline (reference sequence). The CDR3 has 15 residues. V gave up 5 bases and J gave up 5 bases; unmatched junction bases: 5. The CDR3: CASSLLAGVNNEQFF. The CDR3 DNA reads as TGTGCCAGCAGCCTACTAGCGGGAGTAAACAATGAGCAGTTCTTC.

V usage is TRBV7-8 and J usage is TRBJ2-3; 7 bases line up with TRBD2. V trimming: 1 base; J trimming: 2 bases; junction bases outside the gene matches: 6. This CDR3 is built from 16 residues. Germline loops: CDR1 SGHVS, CDR2 FQNEAQ. For the CDR3, the DNA is TGTGCCAGCAGCTTAGTACCAGCGGGGTACACAGATACGCAGTATTTT. Translating it yields CASSLVPAGYTDTQYF.

V gene TRBV7-9 combines with J gene TRBJ2-7, with 8 nucleotides matching TRBD1. V gave up 5 bases and J gave up 7 bases; unmatched junction bases: 7. The CDR3 consists of 13 residues. The germline V gene has CDR1 SEHNR and CDR2 FQNEAQ (reference sequence). The CDR3 DNA reads TGTGCCAGCAGCCTTGACAGGGGTCGAGAGCAGTACTTC. It specifies CASSLDRGREQYF.

This chain joins TRBV5-1 and TRBJ2-1; the D is unclear. The CDR3 totals 11 residues. Germline V lookup: CDR1 SGHRS, CDR2 YFSETQ. Trimming shortened V by 4 bases and J by 4 bases, and 3 bases separated the two germline ends. Here the CDR3 DNA reads TGCGCCAGCAGCGCGTACAATGAGCAGTTCTTC. Translated, it gives CASSAYNEQFF.

The rearrangement links TRBV5-4 to TRBJ1-4; TRBD1 is a possible D gene (6 bases). Per germline, CDR1 SGHNT and CDR2 YYREEE (reference sequence). V shed 1 base and J shed 8 bases, with 12 bases lying between them. The CDR3 is made up of 14 amino acids. CDR3 coding DNA: TGTGCCAGCAGCTTGACAGGGAGTGACGAAAAACTGTTTTTT. Translation: CASSLTGSDEKLFF.

The gene calls are TRBV3-1 (or the pseudogene TRBV3-2) and TRBJ2-3; 7 bases line up with TRBD2. Germline CDR1 LGHDT, CDR2 YNNKEL (reference sequence). V lost 4 bases and J lost 4; bases outside the gene matches: 11. The CDR3 runs to 16 residues. This CDR3 reads CASSPLEGGTSDTQYF. CDR3 in DNA: TGTGCCAGCAGCCCGCTTGAGGGAGGGACTTCAGATACGCAGTATTTT.

This clone was found once. V is TRBV7-9 and J is TRBJ1-3; no clear D gene. CDR1 is SEHNR and CDR2 is FQNEAQ in the germline V gene (reference sequence). The CDR3 has 17 residues. V lost 5 bases to trimming and J lost 0 bases, with 17 bases between them. CDR3 amino acids: CASSPPYSRSSGNTIYF. CDR3 nucleotides: TGTGCCAGCAGCCCCCCTTACTCGCGAAGCTCTGGAAACACCATATATTTT.

V is TRBV10-3 and J is TRBJ2-6; the D gene is possibly TRBD2 (6 bases). V lost 3 bases, J lost 2 bases, and 17 bases lay in between. The CDR3 sequence is 18 residues long. CDR1 is ENHRY and CDR2 is SYGVKD in the germline V gene. CDR3 protein: CAISDYGRSGAGANVLTF. The CDR3 DNA is TGTGCCATCAGTGATTATGGACGGTCGGGGGCTGGGGCCAACGTCCTGACTTTC.

The chain uses TRBV2 and TRBJ2-7; the match to TRBD2 covers 11 bases. This CDR3 is 16 amino acids long. Trimming at V came to 2 bases and at J to 3 bases, leaving 6 bases not matched to a gene. Per germline, CDR1 SNHLY and CDR2 FYNNEI. CDR3 nucleotide sequence: TGTGCCAGCAGTGAACCAACTAGCGGGAGAAGCTACGAGCAGTACTTC. Translated: CASSEPTSGRSYEQYF.

This clone appeared a few times. V and J are TRBV7-2 and TRBJ1-6, with 12 positions matching TRBD1. J lost 4 bases, V lost 5 bases, and 6 bases had no gene match. The CDR3 spans 17 residues. Germline V gene lookup returns CDR1 SGHTA and CDR2 FQGNSA. CDR3 nucleotides: TGTGCCAGCAGCAACCGGGACAGGGGGCTATATAATTCACCCCTCCACTTT. Protein product: CASSNRDRGLYNSPLHF. Using reference TRBV7-2 and TRBJ1-6 for the parts outside the CDR3, the full variable domain is GAGVSQSPSNKVTEKGKDVELRCDPISGHTALYWYRQSLGQGLEFLIYFQGNSAPDKSGLPSDRFSAERTGGSVSTLTIQRTQQEDSAVYLCASSNRDRGLYNSPLHFGNGTRLTVT.

This clone was counted once. The genes are TRBV4-3 and TRBJ1-2; D is possibly TRBD1 (6 bases). The CDR3 has 13 residues. Deletions cut 5 bases from V and 4 bases from J, with 11 bases between. Germline V CDR1 and CDR2: LGHNA, YSLEER. CDR3 in DNA: TGCGCCAGCAGCACAGACAGGAGCTATGGCTACACCTTC. This sequence encodes CASSTDRSYGYTF.

This sequence joins TRBV6-5 and TRBJ1-1; 8 bases map to TRBD1. The germline CDR1 and CDR2 sequences are MNHEY and SVGAGI. Germline trimming cut 6 bases from V and 3 bases from J; bases unmatched to any gene: 6. The CDR3 contains 14 residues. The CDR3 loop reads CASSIDRGDTEAFF. In nucleotides, the CDR3 is TGTGCCAGCAGCATAGACAGGGGAGACACTGAAGCTTTCTTT.

This chain links TRBV30 with TRBJ2-1; the D is unclear. The CDR3 has 12 residues. Looked up from germline, CDR1 is GTSNPN and CDR2 is SVGIG (reference sequence). Trimming took off 5 bases at V and 7 bases at J, with 12 bases between the two ends. The chain's CDR3 is CAWGHSGNEQFF. DNA of the CDR3: TGTGCCTGGGGCCATTCAGGTAATGAGCAGTTCTTC. The full variable domain, rest sourced from reference TRBV30 and TRBJ2-1, is SQTIHQWPATLVQPVGSPLSLECTVEGTSNPNLYWYRQAAGRGLQLLFYSVGIGQISSEVPQNLSASRPQDRQFILSSKKLLLSDSGFYLCAWGHSGNEQFFGPGTRLTVL.

The chain couples TRBV5-1 to TRBJ1-5, with 9 nucleotides matching TRBD1. This CDR3 has 13 residues. CDR1 and CDR2 from the germline V gene are SGHRS and YFSETQ. Trimming took 0 bases from V and 9 from J; bases not matched to a gene: 1. CDR3 coding DNA: TGCGCCAGCAGCTTGGAGACAGGGGGGCCCCAGCATTTT. This translates into CASSLETGGPQHF.

The chain recombines TRBV3-1 (or the pseudogene TRBV3-2) with TRBJ2-7; 7 nucleotides line up with TRBD1. The CDR3 totals 15 residues. Losses at the gene ends were 1 base for V and 2 bases for J; bases not matched to a gene: 5. Per the germline V gene, CDR1 is LGHDT and CDR2 is YNNKEL (reference sequence). CDR3 amino acids: CASSQGGDRAYEQYF. DNA of the CDR3: TGTGCCAGCAGCCAAGGTGGCGACAGGGCCTACGAGCAGTACTTC.

The chain has TRBV25-1 and TRBJ2-7, with a tentative D call TRBD1 (6 bases). Germline CDR1 reads MGHDK; CDR2 reads SYGVNS. Trimming removed 3 bases from V and 6 bases from J, with 18 bases in between. The CDR3 runs to 15 residues. The CDR3 sequence: CASSDLQGLKGEQYF. For the CDR3, the DNA is TGTGCCAGCAGTGACCTACAGGGTCTGAAGGGCGAGCAGTACTTC.

This chain links TRBV12-5 with TRBJ1-2, with D maybe TRBD1 (6 bases). CDR3 length: 15 amino acids. Between the trimmed V and J ends, which lost 1 base and 4 bases, there was a span of 13 bases. Germline V lookup: CDR1 LGHNT, CDR2 FRNRAP. The CDR3 coding sequence is TGTGCTAGTGGTTTGGGAAGGACAGTGGGCTATGGCTACACCTTC. Protein product: CASGLGRTVGYGYTF.

The chain uses TRBV7-9 and TRBJ1-2; D not resolved. Trimming stripped 1 base from V and 13 bases from J, with 22 bases between. This CDR3 spans 15 amino acids. CDR1 and CDR2 from the germline V gene are SEHNR and FQNEAQ (reference sequence). This CDR3 reads CASSLEFRSLPLVTF. Here the CDR3 DNA reads TGTGCCAGCAGCTTAGAATTCCGCAGTCTCCCCCTCGTCACCTTC.

This chain joins TRBV19 and TRBJ1-2; D ambiguous. CDR1 and CDR2 (germline): LNHDA, SQIVND (reference sequence). V was trimmed by 7 bases and J by 2 bases, leaving 14 bases between them. This CDR3 comprises 14 residues. CDR3 nucleotide sequence: TGTGCCAGTAATATCGCAGAAACAAACTATGGCTACACCTTC. Amino acids: CASNIAETNYGYTF.